Included here is one T cell receptor beta chain sequence, with context. The entry originates in a study of blood T cell repertoires in COVID-19. The CDR3 loop spans 15 amino acids. Unmatched junction bases numbered 7, after V lost 7 bases and J lost 1 base. From germline, CDR1 is ENHRY and CDR2 SYGVKD. Method: immunoSEQ multiplex PCR; TCRdb's copy keeps in-frame clones and lacks some. Altogether approximately 210,000 clones are present, 82% being singletons, with the ten largest covering about 3.8%. The sequenced sample was peripheral blood. The TCR originated in a woman aged 80 or over with acute or convalescent COVID-19. The rearrangement uses TRBV10-3 and TRBJ1-1, with TRBD1 matching over 9 bases. CDR3 in amino acids: CAIKPSGQGNTEAFF. CDR3 DNA: TGTGCCATCAAACCGTCGGGACAGGGGAACACTGAAGCTTTCTTT.